This T cell receptor beta chain was sequenced for a study of cytomegalovirus exposure and HLA in healthy donors. With 60 Vbeta and 13 Jbeta primers, the PCR was carried out. TCRdb's table, derived via immunoSEQ multiplex PCR, lists solely in-frame clones and lacks some. This sample has about 160,000 clones, with 80% to 90% found just once. The germline V gene has CDR1 SNHLY and CDR2 FYNNEI. This CDR3 has 16 amino acids. V was shortened by 6 bases and J by 5 bases, with 22 bases between the two germline ends. The chain recombines TRBV2 with TRBJ2-5, with D possibly matching TRBD2 (7 bases). The source is a woman under 30 in good health and CMV-seronegative. The sample comprised PBMCs. This CDR3 is CASRGGGGGGWETQYF. The CDR3 bases are TGTGCCAGCAGGGGAGGGGGGGGCGGGGGTTGGGAGACCCAGTACTTC. Together with reference TRBV2 and TRBJ2-5, the CDR3 gives the full variable domain: EPEVTQTPSHQVTQMGQEVILRCVPISNHLYFYWYRQILGQKVEFLVSFYNNEISEKSEIFDDQFSVERPDGSNFTLKIRSTKLEDSAMYFCASRGGGGGGWETQYFGPGTRLLVL.